These T cell receptor beta chains were read from a single sample in a study of T cells in Graves' hyperthyroidism and ophthalmopathy. TCRdb processed the multiplex PCR reads anew with MiXCR; each CDR3 protein has one entry. The sample has a few hundred thousand distinct CDR3 sequences; under 15% are singletons. Material: blood. These receptors were taken from a woman aged 25 to 45 with Graves' hyperthyroidism. Both conserved end residues are part of each CDR3.

V gene,CDR3 protein
TRBV20-1,CSARTVVHYNEQFF
TRBV20-1,CSASGPAGETDTQYF
TRBV10-3,CAIKVAGGHEQFF
TRBV18,CASSPPNRGNEKLFF
TRBV7-9,CASSLPITQETQYF
TRBV10-3,CAISETTSGRAAEQFF
TRBV12-3/TRBV12-4,CASSRTSREQFF
TRBV10-3,CAITATARAVGEQYF
TRBV7-8,CASSVGTDTQYF
TRBV29-1,CSVETEKYNEQFF
TRBV12-3/TRBV12-4,CASSRKVAGTYEQYF
TRBV6-2/TRBV6-3,CASSYRGLAGYEQYF
TRBV27,CASGEQGAMDTEAFF
TRBV20-1,CSARGLAGVVSQETQYF
TRBV18,CASSPTTQPTNEKLFF
TRBV6-1,CASRDRSGELFF
TRBV20-1,CSARDPGGNQPQHF
TRBV27,CASSPTRESDTQYF
TRBV5-6,CASSLGPESTEAFF
TRBV5-6,CASSGGRVDTQYF
TRBV7-7,CASSASPRNEQFF
TRBV15,CATSGAGTPPEFF
TRBV5-6,CASSFGQGSEKLFF
TRBV29-1,CSVEEGPGQETQYF
TRBV6-1,CASSGRTGYTF
TRBV28,CASSLFDRGQDETQYF
TRBV7-9,CASSRPTNEQFF
TRBV10-1,CASSESGAGVNEQFF
TRBV24-1,CATSDSGGRSTEAFF
TRBV19,CATTPVPLSTDTQYF
TRBV12-3/TRBV12-4,CASSLPPGQGAGNTIYF
TRBV3-1,CASSRQMTGGTDTQYF
TRBV4-2,CASSPEGQMNTEAFF
TRBV27,CASSLPLPSLVGGLCGVETQYF
TRBV14,CASSQVAGGPGEQFF
TRBV11-2,CASSFQGNTEAFF
TRBV11-2,CASSFGGAEQYF
TRBV7-2,CASSFTGGGETQYF
TRBV6-2/TRBV6-3,CASSYPRTGNTYEQYF
TRBV3-1,CASSQRTSGSSDTQYF
TRBV28,CAAVGGGGYEQYF
TRBV24-1,CATSAAAGGSSGAYNEQFF